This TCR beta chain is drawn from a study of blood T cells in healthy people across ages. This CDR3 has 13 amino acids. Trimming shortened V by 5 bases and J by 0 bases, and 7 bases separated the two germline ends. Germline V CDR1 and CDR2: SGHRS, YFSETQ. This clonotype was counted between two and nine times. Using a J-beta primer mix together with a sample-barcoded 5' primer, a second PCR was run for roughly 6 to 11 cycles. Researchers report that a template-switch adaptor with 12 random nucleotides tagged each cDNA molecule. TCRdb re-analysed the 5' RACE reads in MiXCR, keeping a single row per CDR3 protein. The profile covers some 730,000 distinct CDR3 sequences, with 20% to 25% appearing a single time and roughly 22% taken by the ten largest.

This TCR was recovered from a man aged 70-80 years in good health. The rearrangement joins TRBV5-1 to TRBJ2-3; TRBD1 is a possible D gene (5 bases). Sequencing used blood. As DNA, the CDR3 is TGCGCCAGCAGGGGGCCTAGCACAGATACGCAGTATTTT. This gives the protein CASRGPSTDTQYF.